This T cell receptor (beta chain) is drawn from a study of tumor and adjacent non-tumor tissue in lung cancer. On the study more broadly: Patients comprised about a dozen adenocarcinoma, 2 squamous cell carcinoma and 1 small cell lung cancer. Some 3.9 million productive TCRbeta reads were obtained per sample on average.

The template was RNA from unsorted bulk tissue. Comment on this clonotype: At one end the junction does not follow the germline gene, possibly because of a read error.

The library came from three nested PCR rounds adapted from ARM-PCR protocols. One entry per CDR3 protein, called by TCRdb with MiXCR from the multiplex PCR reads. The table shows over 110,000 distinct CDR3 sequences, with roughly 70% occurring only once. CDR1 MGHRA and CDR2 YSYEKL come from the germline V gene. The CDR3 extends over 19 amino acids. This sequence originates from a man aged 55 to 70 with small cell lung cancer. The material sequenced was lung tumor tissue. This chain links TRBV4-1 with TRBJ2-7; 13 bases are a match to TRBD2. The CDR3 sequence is CASSPKGLAGLRSYCEHYF. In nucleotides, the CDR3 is TGCGCCAGCAGCCCAAAGGGACTAGCGGGATTGAGGAGCTACTGCGAGCACTACTTC.